This T cell receptor beta chain was documented in a study of blood T cell repertoires in COVID-19. The repertoire was sequenced with immunoSEQ multiplex PCR; TCRdb's copy has only in-frame clones and lacks some. There are a few hundred thousand clones in the sample; 88% occur only once, and 3% to 3.5% lies in the top ten. The source of this sequence is a woman in her thirties or forties who had been exposed to COVID-19. The specimen was PBMCs or T cells enriched from blood (not recorded which).

CDR3 sequence: CASSPLADYNEQFF. The CDR3 nucleotides read TGTGCCAGCAGCCCATTAGCGGACTACAATGAGCAGTTCTTC. The chain is built from TRBV5-4 and TRBJ2-1; D is possibly TRBD2 (6 bases). The CDR3 covers 14 residues. CDR1 and CDR2 (germline): SGHNT, YYREEE (reference sequence). V lost 4 bases, J lost 3 bases, and 11 bases lay in between.